These 19 T cell receptor beta chains were sequenced from one sample in a study of cytomegalovirus exposure and HLA in healthy donors. Primers for the PCR totalled 60 Vbeta and 13 Jbeta. Profiled with immunoSEQ multiplex PCR; TCRdb holds only in-frame clones, not every one. Its clone listing holds about 39,000 clones. Sequenced input: PBMCs. The receptor set was obtained from a woman aged 30 to 39 in good health and CMV-seropositive.

The chain recombines TRBV7-8 with TRBJ1-6; no clear D gene. V shed 1 base and J shed 13 bases, with 23 bases lying between them. Germline V gene data show CDR1 as SGHVS and CDR2 as FQNEAQ. The CDR3 has 17 residues. CDR3 sequence (DNA): TGTGCCAGCAGCTTAGGGGGTCGGGGTAGGAGAGAGTCCCCCCTCCACTTT. Residues: CASSLGGRGRRESPLHF.

The V call is TRBV29-1, the J call TRBJ2-3, with TRBD2 identical over 12 bases. Germline loops: CDR1 SQVTM, CDR2 ANQGSEA. The V and J ends lost 4 bases and 2 bases, in that order; junction bases with no gene match: 4. The CDR3 loop spans 15 amino acids. CDR3 DNA sequence: TGCAGCGTTGCCGGACTAGCGGGGATCACAGATACGCAGTATTTT. Its protein is CSVAGLAGITDTQYF.

The V and J genes are TRBV9 and TRBJ1-2; D unclear. Germline lookup yields CDR1 SGDLS and CDR2 YYNGEE. V was clipped by 0 bases and J by 8 bases, with 20 bases between them. The CDR3 is made up of 16 amino acids. The DNA of the CDR3 is TGTGCCAGCAGCGTAGAGGGCCACGGAACAGCGGGCGGCTACACCTTC. Its translation is CASSVEGHGTAGGYTF.

The chain uses TRBV2 and TRBJ2-3; no clear D gene. This CDR3 has 14 residues. Trimming took off 1 base at V and 2 bases at J, with 7 bases between the two ends. Germline V lookup: CDR1 SNHLY, CDR2 FYNNEI. The DNA of the CDR3 is TGTGCCAGCAGTGAAGGGCTGTACACAGATACGCAGTATTTT. It encodes CASSEGLYTDTQYF.

The chain links TRBV12-5 to TRBJ2-6; D is ambiguous. Trimming took off 0 bases at V and 12 bases at J, with 6 bases between the two ends. This CDR3 is 12 amino acids long. Looked up from germline, CDR1 is LGHNT and CDR2 is FRNRAP. The CDR3 protein is CASGLVESVLTF. Here the CDR3 DNA reads TGTGCTAGTGGTTTGGTAGAGAGCGTCCTGACTTTC.

V usage is TRBV10-3 and J usage is TRBJ2-7, with a possible D match to TRBD1 (6 bases). Between the trimmed V and J ends, which lost 7 bases and 0 bases, there was a span of 19 bases. The CDR3 contains 16 residues. The germline V gene encodes CDR1 ENHRY and CDR2 SYGVKD. The CDR3 nucleotides read TGTGCCATCACCTTTACCCGGGACATCCGCTCCTACGAGCAGTACTTC. Amino acid sequence: CAITFTRDIRSYEQYF.

V and J are TRBV6-5 and TRBJ2-5; D perhaps matches TRBD2 (5 bases). The CDR3 is made up of 15 amino acids. V lost 6 bases and J lost 5, with 19 bases in between. CDR1 MNHEY and CDR2 SVGAGI come from the germline V gene. The chain's CDR3 is CASRKRTGLRETQYF. DNA for the CDR3: TGTGCCAGCAGAAAGCGAACGGGGTTGAGGGAGACCCAGTACTTC.

The chain has TRBV2 and TRBJ1-1; the D gene is possibly TRBD1 (5 bases). The germline V gene encodes CDR1 SNHLY and CDR2 FYNNEI. The CDR3 is made up of 13 amino acids. V was trimmed by 6 bases and J by 9 bases, leaving 17 bases between them. The CDR3, as DNA: TGTGCCAGCAGAGACAGAGACAGAACCAAAGCTTTCTTT. Translation: CASRDRDRTKAFF.

The chain carries TRBV5-1 and TRBJ2-7; 9 bases align to TRBD1. Germline CDR1 SGHRS, CDR2 YFSETQ. V lost 4 bases, J lost 6 bases, and 11 bases stayed unmatched. The CDR3 loop spans 15 amino acids. The CDR3 DNA reads TGCGCCAGCAGCGGAACCGGGACAGGGAAGAGCGAGCAGTACTTC. Translated, it gives CASSGTGTGKSEQYF.

The chain recombines TRBV29-1 with TRBJ1-2, with D hard to call. This CDR3 comprises 12 residues. From germline, CDR1 is SQVTM and CDR2 ANQGSEA. V was clipped by 0 bases and J by 10 bases, with 12 bases between them. CDR3 residues: CSVEDPRGYYTF. The CDR3 DNA reads TGCAGCGTTGAAGATCCCCGAGGATACTACACCTTC.

The J gene is TRBJ2-5, the V gene TRBV5-6; TRBD2 agrees at 13 bases. The germline CDR1 and CDR2 sequences are SGHDT and YYEEEE. The CDR3 spans 15 residues. V lost 4 bases and J lost 2; bases outside the gene matches: 2. For the CDR3, the DNA is TGTGCCAGCAGCCAACTAGCGGGGGGGCAAGAGACCCAGTACTTC. This codes for CASSQLAGGQETQYF. Full variable domain (missing parts from reference TRBV5-6 and TRBJ2-5): DAGVTQSPTHLIKTRGQQVTLRCSPKSGHDTVSWYQQALGQGPQFIFQYYEEEERQRGNFPDRFSGHQFPNYSSELNVNALLLGDSALYLCASSQLAGGQETQYFGPGTRLLVL.

This rearrangement joins TRBV6-5 to TRBJ2-5; 12 bases map to TRBD2. Germline CDR1 MNHEY, CDR2 SVGAGI. This CDR3 region has 14 residues. Trimming took 6 bases from V and 3 from J; bases not matched to a gene: 2. The CDR3 is CASRGLAGEETQYF. As DNA, the CDR3 is TGTGCCAGCAGGGGACTAGCGGGCGAAGAGACCCAGTACTTC.

V is TRBV4-1 and J is TRBJ2-2; the D is unclear. Trimming took off 3 bases at V and 4 bases at J, with 9 bases between the two ends. Germline assignment: CDR1 MGHRA and CDR2 YSYEKL. This CDR3 is 14 amino acids long. Here the CDR3 reads CASSHPTGTGELFF. As DNA, the CDR3 is TGCGCCAGCAGCCATCCTACGGGCACCGGGGAGCTGTTTTTT.

As regards this clone: Other DNA sequences in this sample translate to the same CDR3. The chain links TRBV28 to TRBJ2-1, with D possibly TRBD1 on 6 matching bases. With 3 bases removed from V and 3 bases from J, the gap between germline ends came to 6 bases. The CDR3 totals 13 residues. Germline V gene sequence: CDR1 MDHEN, CDR2 SYDVKM. Written as DNA, the CDR3 is TGTGCCAGCAGTTTGGACAGCTACAATGAGCAGTTCTTC. This translates into CASSLDSYNEQFF.

J is TRBJ2-7 and V is TRBV2; a possible D gene is TRBD2 (5 bases). The V end lost 8 bases, the J end lost 5 bases, and 13 bases lay between the germline ends. The germline V gene has CDR1 SNHLY and CDR2 FYNNEI. The CDR3 is 12 residues long. Written as DNA, the CDR3 is TGTGCCAGCGGAGGACGGGTCCACGAGCAGTACTTC. As protein: CASGGRVHEQYF. Variable domain in full (rest from reference TRBV2 and TRBJ2-7): EPEVTQTPSHQVTQMGQEVILRCVPISNHLYFYWYRQILGQKVEFLVSFYNNEISEKSEIFDDQFSVERPDGSNFTLKIRSTKLEDSAMYFCASGGRVHEQYFGPGTRLTVT.

This sequence joins TRBV10-3 and TRBJ1-1; 8 bases are shared with TRBD1. Losses at the gene ends were 6 bases for V and 2 bases for J; bases not matched to a gene: 8. This CDR3 region has 15 residues. In germline, CDR1 is ENHRY, CDR2 SYGVKD. CDR3 region: CAIREDREINTEAFF. Here the CDR3 DNA reads TGTGCCATCAGGGAGGACAGGGAGATAAACACTGAAGCTTTCTTT.

This chain joins TRBV30 and TRBJ1-2, with D possibly matching TRBD1 (5 bases). The V and J ends lost 5 bases and 4 bases respectively, with 11 bases between them. The CDR3 has 12 residues. Germline V gives CDR1 GTSNPN, CDR2 SVGIG (reference sequence). CDR3 region: CAWGGRGYGYTF. The CDR3 region has the DNA TGTGCCTGGGGGGGGAGGGGCTATGGCTACACCTTC.

The rearrangement uses TRBV6-5 and TRBJ1-1, with 9 bases identical to TRBD1. CDR1 MNHEY and CDR2 SVGAGI come from the germline V gene. With V trimmed by 4 bases and J by 7 bases, 7 bases remained unmatched. The CDR3 is 14 residues long. CDR3: CASSSPGQGIEAFF. The CDR3 nucleotides read TGTGCCAGCAGTTCTCCGGGACAGGGTATTGAAGCTTTCTTT.

The V and J genes are TRBV7-8 and TRBJ1-1, with D maybe TRBD1 (6 bases). The CDR3 contains 14 residues. With 3 bases removed from V and 4 bases from J, the gap between germline ends came to 12 bases. From germline, CDR1 is SGHVS and CDR2 FQNEAQ. CDR3 residues: CASSFRRGGTEAFF. CDR3 nucleotides: TGTGCCAGCAGCTTTCGGAGAGGGGGCACTGAAGCTTTCTTT.